The clone carrying this T cell receptor (beta chain) was seen more than once but under ten times. Trimming cost V 5 bases and J 10 bases, with 12 bases left between them. The CDR3 runs to 13 residues. Germline assignment: CDR1 LNHDA and CDR2 SQIVND (reference sequence). The data belong to a study of blood T cell repertoires in COVID-19. At the level of the study: The cDNA or gDNA used as material had been derived from T cells, B-cell-depleted T cells, or PBMCs.

Original processing notes: By means of reference gene primer amplification, nucleated cell counts were estimated. Measured with immunoSEQ multiplex PCR; TCRdb has only the in-frame clones, and not every one. D and trimming were read from the DNA, whereas the V and J calls and clone size are those reported in that table. The sample holds 95,000 to 100,000 clones, about 90% seen once. The clonotype originates from a woman aged 30 to 39 with acute or convalescent COVID-19. The V gene is TRBV19, the J gene TRBJ1-6, with a possible D match to TRBD1 (5 bases). The sample was peripheral blood. This CDR3 is CASSVAGNSPLHF. The CDR3 DNA follows: TGTGCCAGTAGTGTGGCAGGGAACTCACCCCTCCACTTT.